These T cell receptor beta chains were read from a single sample in a study of cytomegalovirus exposure and HLA in healthy donors. Repertoires were generated with immunoSEQ multiplex PCR, while TCRdb's copy carries only in-frame clones and drops some. The data show 210,000 or so clones, 76% seen once. Sequenced input: PBMCs. The source is a man younger than 35 in good health and CMV-seronegative. Each CDR3 is given with its conserved first and last residue. The D gene is left open where the match is weak. Only part of the rows carry a size: once, few, many, or a class if the clone is expanded.

size: .; V: TRBV7-3; J: TRBJ2-1; D: .; CDR3: CASSLPNTGEQFF; DNA: TGTGCCAGCAGCTTACCCAATACCGGTGAGCAGTTCTTC
size: .; V: TRBV4-1; J: TRBJ2-1; D: TRBD2; CDR3: CASSPPSGRAYWERFF; DNA: TGCGCCAGCAGCCCCCCTAGCGGGAGGGCCTATTGGGAGCGGTTCTTC
size: .; V: TRBV30; J: TRBJ1-1; D: .; CDR3: CAWLDQGFAEAFF; DNA: TGTGCCTGGCTGGATCAGGGTTTCGCTGAAGCTTTCTTT
size: .; V: TRBV28; J: TRBJ2-7; D: .; CDR3: CASSLSTRPGGAGEQYF; DNA: TGTGCCAGCAGTTTATCCACCCGACCAGGAGGGGCGGGAGAGCAGTACTTC
size: few; V: TRBV7-9; J: TRBJ1-2; D: TRBD1; CDR3: CASSLGLIGTVYGYTF; DNA: TGTGCCAGCAGCTTAGGACTTATAGGGACAGTTTATGGCTACACCTTC
size: once; V: TRBV6-5; J: TRBJ1-2; D: TRBD1; CDR3: CASSYTGGYGYTF; DNA: TGTGCCAGCAGTTACACAGGGGGCTATGGCTACACCTTC
size: .; V: TRBV4-1; J: TRBJ2-1; D: .; CDR3: CASSQDAATKQSIF; DNA: TGCGCCAGCAGCCAAGACGCCGCTACTAAGCAGTCGATCTTC
size: few; V: TRBV28; J: TRBJ1-2; D: .; CDR3: CASRYNPHGYTF; DNA: TGTGCCAGCAGATACAACCCACATGGCTACACCTTC
size: few; V: TRBV6-1; J: TRBJ1-1; D: TRBD1; CDR3: CATSRTGPTEAFF; DNA: TGTGCCACTTCTAGGACAGGGCCCACTGAAGCTTTCTTT
size: .; V: TRBV30; J: TRBJ2-1; D: TRBD2; CDR3: CAWFSGRALSYNEQFF; DNA: TGTGCCTGGTTTAGCGGGAGGGCCTTGTCCTACAATGAGCAGTTCTTC
size: few; V: TRBV7-8; J: TRBJ2-1; D: TRBD2; CDR3: CASSLVDGGRGSIEQFF; DNA: TGTGCCAGCAGCTTAGTAGATGGCGGGAGGGGGTCCATTGAGCAGTTCTTC
size: .; V: TRBV27; J: TRBJ1-1; D: TRBD1; CDR3: CASSAKGQGGTEAFF; DNA: TGTGCCAGCAGTGCAAAGGGACAGGGAGGGACTGAAGCTTTCTTT
size: few; V: TRBV27; J: TRBJ2-1; D: TRBD2; CDR3: CASSLLSGAGGTLF; DNA: TGTGCCAGCAGTTTACTCTCCGGGGCGGGAGGGACACTCTTC
size: .; V: TRBV6-1; J: TRBJ1-3; D: .; CDR3: CASSEAFLGSLSTIYF; DNA: TGTGCCAGCAGTGAAGCTTTTTTGGGCAGCCTTAGCACCATATATTTT
size: once; V: TRBV5-4; J: TRBJ2-7; D: .; CDR3: CASSTGRGYEQYF; DNA: TGTGCCAGCAGCACGGGCCGGGGGTACGAGCAGTACTTC
size: .; V: TRBV27; J: TRBJ1-4; D: .; CDR3: CASTHSGTGNEKLFF; DNA: TGTGCCAGCACCCATAGCGGGACGGGTAATGAAAAACTGTTTTTT
size: .; V: TRBV7-8; J: TRBJ2-2; D: .; CDR3: CASTAAITGELFF; DNA: TGTGCCAGCACTGCGGCAATCACCGGGGAGCTGTTTTTT
size: .; V: TRBV9; J: TRBJ2-7; D: TRBD1; CDR3: CASSVGTGQTYEQYF; DNA: TGTGCCAGCAGCGTTGGGACAGGCCAAACCTACGAGCAGTACTTC
size: .; V: TRBV9; J: TRBJ2-7; D: TRBD1; CDR3: CASSVGGGQGIHEQYF; DNA: TGTGCCAGCAGCGTAGGGGGGGGACAGGGAATCCACGAGCAGTACTTC
size: .; V: TRBV4-1; J: TRBJ2-1; D: TRBD2; CDR3: CASTALAGAHSYNEQFF; DNA: TGCGCCAGCACCGCACTAGCGGGAGCACACTCCTACAATGAGCAGTTCTTC
size: .; V: TRBV7-6; J: TRBJ1-1; D: .; CDR3: CASRGGQGNTEAFF; DNA: TGTGCCAGCCGCGGGGGGCAGGGGAACACTGAAGCTTTCTTT
size: .; V: TRBV7-8; J: TRBJ1-3; D: .; CDR3: CASSLILIAAGDAGNTIYF; DNA: TGTGCCAGCAGCTTAATACTAATTGCCGCAGGGGATGCTGGAAACACCATATATTTT
size: .; V: TRBV28; J: TRBJ2-7; D: .; CDR3: CASRDRAYEQYF; DNA: TGTGCCAGCAGGGACAGAGCCTACGAGCAGTACTTC
size: few; V: TRBV2; J: TRBJ1-2; D: .; CDR3: CASWGKAPAGVGGYTF; DNA: TGTGCCAGCTGGGGTAAAGCCCCCGCGGGAGTTGGTGGCTACACCTTC
size: once; V: TRBV5-1; J: TRBJ1-2; D: TRBD1; CDR3: CASSLGPDRLDGYTF; DNA: TGCGCCAGCAGCTTGGGGCCGGACAGGCTGGATGGCTACACCTTC
size: .; V: TRBV6-1; J: TRBJ2-1; D: .; CDR3: CASTRILEQFF; DNA: TGTGCCAGCACACGTATACTCGAGCAGTTCTTC
size: .; V: TRBV28; J: TRBJ1-2; D: .; CDR3: CASSFAGPLYGYTF; DNA: TGTGCCAGCAGTTTCGCGGGTCCTCTCTATGGCTACACCTTC
size: .; V: TRBV2; J: TRBJ1-2; D: .; CDR3: CASSGGPQGGYTF; DNA: TGTGCCAGCAGTGGAGGTCCCCAGGGTGGCTACACCTTC
size: .; V: TRBV7-9; J: TRBJ2-5; D: .; CDR3: CASSLAGPGAQYF; DNA: TGTGCCAGCAGCTTAGCGGGGCCGGGGGCCCAGTACTTC
size: .; V: TRBV19; J: TRBJ2-3; D: .; CDR3: CASSLSVPTDTQYF; DNA: TGTGCCAGTAGTCTTTCCGTCCCCACAGATACGCAGTATTTT
size: .; V: TRBV6-1; J: TRBJ1-4; D: TRBD1; CDR3: CASRTGTGDEKLFF; DNA: TGTGCCAGCAGAACCGGGACAGGGGATGAAAAACTGTTTTTT
size: .; V: TRBV2; J: TRBJ2-5; D: .; CDR3: CASSELRETQYF; DNA: TGTGCCAGCAGTGAGTTGAGGGAGACCCAGTACTTC
size: .; V: TRBV7-2; J: TRBJ2-3; D: TRBD1; CDR3: CASRQGARDTQYF; DNA: TGTGCCAGCCGACAGGGGGCAAGGGATACGCAGTATTTT
size: .; V: TRBV5-1; J: TRBJ1-1; D: TRBD1; CDR3: CASSDQGGAEAFF; DNA: TGCGCCAGCAGTGACCAAGGGGGCGCTGAAGCTTTCTTT
size: few; V: TRBV2; J: TRBJ1-1; D: .; CDR3: CASRTEGTEAFF; DNA: TGTGCCAGCAGAACGGAGGGCACTGAAGCTTTCTTT
size: .; V: TRBV7-9; J: TRBJ2-1; D: TRBD2; CDR3: CASSLGLAGDEQFF; DNA: TGTGCCAGCAGCTTGGGACTAGCGGGAGATGAGCAGTTCTTC
size: .; V: TRBV2; J: TRBJ2-3; D: .; CDR3: CASSETTSQDTQYF; DNA: TGTGCCAGCAGTGAAACCACTAGTCAAGATACGCAGTATTTT
size: .; V: TRBV4-1; J: TRBJ2-7; D: .; CDR3: CASSRTRSGSFYEQYF; DNA: TGCGCCAGCAGCCGGACCAGGTCGGGGTCTTTCTACGAGCAGTACTTC
size: .; V: TRBV18; J: TRBJ2-3; D: .; CDR3: CASSPTLVRDTQYF; DNA: TGTGCCAGCTCACCCACCCTAGTTAGGGATACGCAGTATTTT
size: once; V: TRBV28; J: TRBJ2-7; D: .; CDR3: CASSGGGPDEQYF; DNA: TGTGCCAGCAGCGGTGGAGGGCCCGACGAGCAGTACTTC
size: .; V: TRBV28; J: TRBJ2-7; D: .; CDR3: CASVEPGHRTSEQYF; DNA: TGTGCCAGCGTGGAACCGGGACATAGAACTTCCGAGCAGTACTTC
size: .; V: TRBV6-6; J: TRBJ1-2; D: .; CDR3: CASSYSTALTHSGYTF; DNA: TGTGCCAGCAGTTACTCGACAGCACTTACCCACAGTGGCTACACCTTC
size: once; V: TRBV29-1; J: TRBJ2-5; D: .; CDR3: CSDEPTGGATQYF; DNA: TGCAGCGATGAACCGACAGGAGGAGCGACCCAGTACTTC
size: .; V: TRBV5-1; J: TRBJ1-2; D: .; CDR3: CASSKWEDYGYTF; DNA: TGCGCCAGCAGTAAATGGGAGGACTACGGCTACACCTTC
size: .; V: TRBV6-6; J: TRBJ2-7; D: TRBD1; CDR3: CASSYGTGTYEQYF; DNA: TGTGCCAGCAGTTACGGGACAGGGACCTACGAGCAGTACTTC
size: once; V: TRBV5-4; J: TRBJ2-3; D: .; CDR3: CASSTKGVPSTDTQYF; DNA: TGTGCCAGCAGCACCAAGGGGGTGCCTAGCACAGATACGCAGTATTTT
size: once; V: TRBV9; J: TRBJ2-1; D: TRBD1; CDR3: CASSVEGDRRPYEQFF; DNA: TGTGCCAGCAGCGTAGAGGGGGACAGGCGCCCGTATGAGCAGTTCTTC
size: .; V: TRBV7-9; J: TRBJ1-5; D: .; CDR3: CASSLSAGVDQPQHF; DNA: TGTGCCAGCAGCTTGTCGGCAGGGGTAGATCAGCCCCAGCATTTT
size: once; V: TRBV5-6; J: TRBJ1-4; D: .; CDR3: CASSLDRGVGVEKLFF; DNA: TGTGCCAGCAGCCTGGATCGCGGGGTGGGGGTGGAAAAACTGTTTTTT
size: .; V: TRBV6-6; J: TRBJ1-1; D: TRBD1; CDR3: CASSYQQGAVAEAFF; DNA: TGTGCCAGCAGTTACCAACAGGGGGCCGTGGCTGAAGCTTTCTTT